This T cell receptor (beta chain) is from a study of blood T cells in healthy people across ages. PCR was performed a second time for 7 to 11 cycles using a sample-barcoded 5' primer and a J-beta primer mix. TCRdb called the 5' RACE reads again in MiXCR, with one record for every CDR3 protein. This sample yields over 950,000 distinct CDR3 sequences, of which about two fifths are seen a single time; approximately 14% belongs to the top ten. Researchers collected about 10 milliliters of peripheral blood from every single donor. Study-wide results and limits: Long-lived donors carried more naive CD4+ cells and greater diversity than aged donors.

Turning to this clonotype: Its specificity is not known.

Source material: blood. The TCR was taken from a man aged 18 to 29 in good health.

CDR3 sequence: CASSSSTRDRLRTELNTEAFF. The CDR3 DNA follows: TGTGCCAGCAGCTCATCCACCCGGGACAGGCTGAGGACCGAGTTGAACACTGAAGCTTTCTTT. The genes are TRBV11-1 and TRBJ1-1; 8 nucleotides match TRBD1. This CDR3 contains 21 residues. V shed 4 bases and J 0 bases; nucleotides not matched to a gene: 22. The germline V gene encodes CDR1 SGHAT and CDR2 FQDESV (reference sequence).